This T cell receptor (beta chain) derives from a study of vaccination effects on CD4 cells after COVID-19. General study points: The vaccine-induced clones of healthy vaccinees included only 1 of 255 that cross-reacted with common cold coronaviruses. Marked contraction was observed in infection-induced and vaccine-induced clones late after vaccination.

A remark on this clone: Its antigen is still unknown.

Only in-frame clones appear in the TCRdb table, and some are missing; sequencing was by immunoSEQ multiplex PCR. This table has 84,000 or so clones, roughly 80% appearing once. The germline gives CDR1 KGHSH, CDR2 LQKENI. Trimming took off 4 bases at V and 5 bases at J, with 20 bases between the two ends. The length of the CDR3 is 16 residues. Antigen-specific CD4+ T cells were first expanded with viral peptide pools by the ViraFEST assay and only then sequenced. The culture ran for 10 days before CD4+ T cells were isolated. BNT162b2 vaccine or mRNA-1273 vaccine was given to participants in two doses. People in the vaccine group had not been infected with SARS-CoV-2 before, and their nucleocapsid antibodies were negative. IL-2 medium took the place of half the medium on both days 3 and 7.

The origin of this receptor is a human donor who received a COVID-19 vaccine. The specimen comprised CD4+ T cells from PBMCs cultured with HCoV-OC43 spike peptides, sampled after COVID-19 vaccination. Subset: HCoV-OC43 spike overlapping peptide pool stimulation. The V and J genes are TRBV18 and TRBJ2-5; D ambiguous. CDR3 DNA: TGTGCCAGCTCACACAAAGTAGGCTTGAGCCGCGAGACCCAGTACTTC. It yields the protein CASSHKVGLSRETQYF.